Listed below are T cell receptor beta chains from one sample, sequenced in a study of graft-versus-host responses after intestinal transplantation. No antigens are known for them. The protocol was immunoSEQ multiplex PCR, while the TCRdb copy is restricted to in-frame clones and leaves out a portion. The table has 85,000 to 100,000 clones, around 90% seen once; the top ten hold 0.15% to 0.2%. Sample: unstimulated CD4+ T cells sorted from spleen or lymph node cells, taken before intestinal transplant. The origin of the receptors is a human donor who received an intestinal transplant. Each CDR3 is given with its conserved first and last residue. Each record gives: clone size, V gene, J gene, D gene, CDR3 protein, CDR3 DNA. D genes are given only for firm matches. Clone size is shown for a subset of rows, as once, few, many or a class of expanded clone.

>-|TRBV28|TRBJ2-7|TRBD2
CASSFSGRAIREQYF
TGTGCCAGCAGTTTTAGCGGGAGGGCCATCCGCGAGCAGTACTTC
>-|TRBV7-9|TRBJ1-6|-
CASSLGGGYNSPLHF
TGTGCCAGCAGCTTAGGAGGGGGTTATAATTCACCCCTCCACTTT
>-|TRBV5-1|TRBJ2-7|TRBD2
CASSGTIYEQYF
TGCGCCAGCAGCGGGACTATATACGAGCAGTACTTC
>-|TRBV2|TRBJ2-5|-
CASLSDIGETQYF
TGTGCCAGCCTGTCAGACATTGGAGAGACCCAGTACTTC
>-|TRBV7-9|TRBJ2-1|-
CASSLELANNEQFF
TGTGCCAGCAGCTTAGAACTAGCTAACAATGAGCAGTTCTTC
>-|TRBV11-2|TRBJ1-4|TRBD1
CASSLVPGQANNEKLFF
TGTGCCAGCAGCTTAGTCCCAGGACAGGCAAATAATGAAAAACTGTTTTTT
>once|TRBV19|TRBJ2-5|TRBD1
CASSKQGARGETQYF
TGTGCCAGTAGTAAACAGGGGGCGAGGGGGGAGACCCAGTACTTC
>-|TRBV5-6|TRBJ2-1|TRBD1
CASSFLRDRHNEQFF
TGTGCCAGCAGCTTCCTCCGGGACAGACACAATGAGCAGTTCTTC
>-|TRBV2|TRBJ2-3|-
CASSVVLSTDTQYF
TGTGCCAGCAGTGTCGTCCTCTCCACAGATACGCAGTATTTT
>once|TRBV27|TRBJ2-5|-
CASRTRGLYQETQYF
TGTGCCAGCAGGACCAGGGGCCTGTACCAAGAGACCCAGTACTTC
>-|TRBV9|TRBJ2-5|TRBD1
CASSVGQGGETQYF
TGTGCCAGCAGCGTAGGACAGGGTGGTGAGACCCAGTACTTC
>-|TRBV6-5|TRBJ1-2|TRBD1
CASSFTGEGYTF
TGTGCCAGCAGTTTTACAGGGGAAGGCTACACCTTC
>-|TRBV19|TRBJ2-4|TRBD1
CASSVTGGIKNIQYF
TGTGCCAGTAGCGTTACAGGGGGCATCAAAAACATTCAGTACTTC
>-|TRBV18|TRBJ2-7|-
CASSPGQSYEQYF
TGTGCCAGCTCACCCGGACAGTCCTACGAGCAGTACTTC
>-|TRBV27|TRBJ2-1|-
CASSLLRDSMYNEQFF
TGTGCCAGCAGTTTATTACGGGACTCAATGTACAATGAGCAGTTCTTC
>-|TRBV6-1|TRBJ2-1|TRBD1
CASSVSGTGLANEQFF
TGTGCCAGCAGTGTATCCGGGACAGGGTTAGCCAATGAGCAGTTCTTC
>-|TRBV18|TRBJ2-1|-
CASSPGLDNEQFF
TGTGCCAGCTCACCAGGACTCGACAATGAGCAGTTCTTC
>few|TRBV19|TRBJ1-5|-
CASTGDFWNQPQHF
TGTGCCAGTACGGGAGACTTTTGGAATCAGCCCCAGCATTTT
>-|TRBV6-5|TRBJ1-2|TRBD1
CASSKRTGGRGYTF
TGTGCCAGCAGTAAACGGACAGGGGGCCGAGGCTACACCTTC
>-|TRBV6-5|TRBJ2-7|TRBD2
CASGLARYEQYF
TGTGCCAGCGGACTAGCGAGATACGAGCAGTACTTC
>-|TRBV30|TRBJ1-3|TRBD1
CAWDRGSGNTIYF
TGTGCCTGGGACAGGGGCTCTGGAAACACCATATATTTT
>-|TRBV27|TRBJ2-5|-
CASSPRGAEETQYF
TGTGCCAGCAGTCCCCGGGGAGCTGAGGAGACCCAGTACTTC
>-|TRBV5-4|TRBJ2-1|TRBD2
CASSLWAGVDPNEQFF
TGTGCCAGCAGCTTGTGGGCGGGGGTCGATCCAAATGAGCAGTTCTTC
>-|TRBV9|TRBJ1-1|-
CASSPTMNTEAFF
TGTGCCAGCAGCCCTACTATGAACACTGAAGCTTTCTTT
>-|TRBV15|TRBJ2-1|-
CATSRALYNEQFF
TGTGCCACCAGCAGAGCTCTCTACAATGAGCAGTTCTTC
>-|TRBV5-4|TRBJ1-6|-
CASSLGRGGGIDSPLHF
TGTGCCAGCAGCTTGGGGCGCGGGGGGGGAATTGATTCACCCCTCCACTTT
>once|TRBV29-1|TRBJ2-1|-
CSVTLWTNEQFF
TGCAGCGTTACCCTCTGGACTAATGAGCAGTTCTTC
>-|TRBV7-8|TRBJ2-3|-
CASSSAGGATDTQYF
TGTGCCAGCAGCTCAGCAGGCGGGGCCACAGATACGCAGTATTTT
>-|TRBV10-3|TRBJ1-1|TRBD1
CATRNRGGDRDTEAFF
TGTGCCACACGTAACAGGGGCGGTGATCGGGACACTGAAGCTTTCTTT
>-|TRBV14|TRBJ2-7|-
CASSRTVYEQYF
TGTGCCAGCAGCCGGACAGTATACGAGCAGTACTTC
>-|TRBV19|TRBJ2-2|TRBD1
CASSITGTGGLVELFF
TGTGCCAGTAGTATCACCGGGACAGGGGGCTTGGTGGAGCTGTTTTTT
>-|TRBV30|TRBJ1-6|TRBD1
CAWSGRDRESPLHF
TGTGCCTGGAGTGGCCGGGACAGGGAGTCACCCCTCCACTTT
>-|TRBV5-1|TRBJ2-3|-
CASSLGPGNTDTQYF
TGCGCCAGCAGCTTGGGGCCAGGGAACACAGATACGCAGTATTTT
>-|TRBV11-2|TRBJ2-7|TRBD2
CASTTGGNYEQYF
TGTGCCAGCACCACGGGAGGGAACTACGAGCAGTACTTC
>-|TRBV5-4|TRBJ2-3|TRBD2
CASSLIPGGAPLTDTQYF
TGTGCCAGCAGCTTGATTCCCGGGGGGGCCCCTCTCACAGATACGCAGTATTTT
>-|TRBV7-2|TRBJ1-2|TRBD1
CASSLGDRVRGYTF
TGTGCCAGCAGCTTAGGGGACAGGGTGCGGGGCTACACCTTC
>-|TRBV6-5|TRBJ2-5|TRBD1
CASWGRDRGQETQYF
TGTGCCAGCTGGGGCCGGGACAGGGGCCAAGAGACCCAGTACTTC
>-|TRBV2|TRBJ1-5|TRBD1
CASSRDRGNQPQHF
TGTGCCAGCAGTCGGGACAGGGGCAATCAGCCCCAGCATTTT
>-|TRBV19|TRBJ1-2|-
CASSGRPTSGYTF
TGTGCCAGTTCGGGTCGGCCTACCTCCGGCTACACCTTC
>-|TRBV9|TRBJ2-5|TRBD2
CASTPRGGAGETQYF
TGTGCCAGCACCCCCCGGGGGGGGGCGGGAGAGACCCAGTACTTC
>once|TRBV19|TRBJ2-1|TRBD2
CASRGGRAGGSYNEQFF
TGTGCCAGTCGGGGGGGGAGGGCCGGAGGGTCCTACAATGAGCAGTTCTTC
>-|TRBV5-1|TRBJ2-6|TRBD1
CASSLTGAGANVLTF
TGCGCCAGCAGCCTGACAGGGGCAGGGGCCAACGTCCTGACTTTC
>few|TRBV2|TRBJ1-1|-
CASNGQLNTEAFF
TGTGCCAGCAACGGACAGCTGAACACTGAAGCTTTCTTT
>-|TRBV4-3|TRBJ2-7|TRBD2
CASSPGLAGVYEQYF
TGCGCCAGCAGCCCCGGGTTAGCGGGGGTGTACGAGCAGTACTTC
>-|TRBV18|TRBJ1-6|TRBD1
CASSPGQELYFVGSPLHF
TGTGCCAGCTCACCGGGACAGGAGTTATATTTTGTGGGTTCACCCCTCCACTTT
>-|TRBV7-2|TRBJ1-2|-
CASSLAGVDGYTF
TGTGCCAGCAGCTTAGCAGGGGTCGATGGCTACACCTTC
>-|TRBV9|TRBJ2-1|-
CASRPAIPVQFF
TGTGCCAGCAGGCCTGCTATTCCGGTGCAGTTCTTC
>-|TRBV11-2|TRBJ2-3|TRBD1
CASSSPRDRGRNTQYF
TGTGCCAGCAGCTCCCCCCGGGACAGGGGGCGCAATACGCAGTATTTT
>-|TRBV5-1|TRBJ2-5|-
CASSLAERFSTQYF
TGCGCCAGCAGCTTGGCCGAGAGGTTCTCGACCCAGTACTTC
>-|TRBV19|TRBJ2-7|TRBD2
CASREREGSEQYF
TGTGCCAGTAGGGAGCGGGAGGGGTCCGAGCAGTACTTC
>-|TRBV19|TRBJ2-1|TRBD1
CASSRRTGTNEQFF
TGTGCCAGTAGTCGTCGGACAGGGACCAATGAGCAGTTCTTC
>-|TRBV25-1|TRBJ2-1|TRBD2
CASSELVVSGSSYNEQFF
TGTGCCAGCAGTGAATTGGTTGTGAGCGGGAGCTCCTACAATGAGCAGTTCTTC